The 9 T cell receptor beta chains presented below share a single source sample, sequenced in a study of tumor-infiltrating lymphocytes in primary liver carcinoma (TCRdb year 2017). Sequenced on an Illumina HiSeq 2500. Starting from around 500 ng total RNA, TCRbeta-specific cDNA was produced by reverse transcription with a constant-region primer and ProtoScript II reverse transcriptase. TCRbeta libraries were built with three nested multiplex PCR rounds, a slightly modified ARM-PCR procedure. Each of the first two PCR rounds ran for 9 to 10 cycles using multiplex TRBV1-TRBV30 forward primers together with a Cbeta reverse primer. TCRdb reanalyzed the raw reads on its own, using fastp at Q25 for trimming and MiXCR for clone calling, and kept in-frame beta chains. Identical CDR3 protein sequences are pooled into one entry, listed with their most common genes and DNA. Across this sample there are fewer than 350,000 distinct CDR3 sequences, with about 65% seen only once. About 6.5% of the sample is held by the ten biggest clonotypes.

Blood RNA was extracted from unsorted whole blood with TRIzol reagent; germline DNA came from the DNeasy Blood & Tissue kit. Sequencing was performed on peripheral blood. Receptors were obtained from a man in his forties with primary liver carcinoma and hepatitis B virus infection.

Regarding this clonotype: A read error is possible here, since a much larger clone lies one base away. V gene TRBV6-6 combines with J gene TRBJ2-2; D perhaps matches TRBD2 (5 bases). Germline V lookup: CDR1 MNHNY, CDR2 SVGAGI (reference sequence). The CDR3 runs 13 residues. This chain's CDR3 is CASSYLVTGELIF. CDR3 bases: TGTGCCAGCAGTTACTTGGTAACCGGGGAGCTGATTTTT.

About this clonotype itself: The junction departs from germline at one end; a sequencing error may be responsible. The chain recombines TRBV5-4 with TRBJ2-1, with 8 bases aligning to TRBD1. The germline V gene has CDR1 SGHNT and CDR2 YYREEE (reference sequence). The CDR3 sequence is 15 residues long. This CDR3 is CASSSRQGAYNDQFF. CDR3 in DNA: TGTGCCAGCAGCTCTCGGCAGGGGGCCTACAATGATCAGTTCTTC. Full variable domain (missing parts from reference TRBV5-4 and TRBJ2-1): ETGVTQSPTHLIKTRGQQVTLRCSSQSGHNTVSWYQQALGQGPQFIFQYYREEENGRGNFPPRFSGLQFPNYSSELNVNALELDDSALYLCASSSRQGAYNDQFFGPGTRLTVL.

This clonotype was seen repeatedly, ten times or more. J is TRBJ2-1 and V is TRBV6-2 or TRBV6-3; 14 bases match TRBD2. Germline V gives CDR1 MNHEY, CDR2 SVGEGT. The CDR3 sequence is 18 residues long. The J segment lost 8 bases and the V segment lost 2 bases, leaving 11 bases of the junction unmatched. CDR3 in DNA: TGTGCCAGCAGTTACCTCCCCGGGACTAGCGGGAGTTGGGATGAGCAGTTCTTC. Its protein is CASSYLPGTSGSWDEQFF.

This clonotype occurred once. Possible read error: a much larger clone is one base away. The V and J genes are TRBV4-1 and TRBJ1-5; D is unresolved. V lost 4 bases and J lost 5, with 9 bases in between. The germline CDR1 and CDR2 sequences are MGHRA and YSYEKL. There are 13 residues in the CDR3. The CDR3 reads CASSPAAHQPQHF. In nucleotides, the CDR3 is TGCGCCAGCAGCCCCGCGGCTCATCAGCCCCAGCATTTT.

The chain has TRBV11-2 and TRBJ2-3; weak D call: TRBD1 (5 bases). The end of the DNA aligns better with TRBJ1-5, so the J call may be wrong. Germline V gives CDR1 SGHAT, CDR2 FQNNGV. The CDR3 sequence is 14 residues long. The CDR3 protein is CASSLSRATDTQHF. The DNA for the CDR3 is TGTGCCAGCAGCTTATCCAGGGCCACAGATACGCAGCATTTT.

The rearrangement joins TRBV11-2 to TRBJ2-2; D is possibly TRBD2 (6 bases). The CDR3 length is 14 residues. Germline V CDR1 and CDR2: SGHAT, FQNNGV. V was pared by 5 bases and J by 13 bases, with 20 bases between. The CDR3 region is CASSRRGNTEVLFF. The CDR3 coding sequence is TGTGCCAGCAGCCGCCGCGGGAACACCGAGGTGCTGTTTTTT. Full variable domain (missing parts from reference TRBV11-2 and TRBJ2-2): EAGVAQSPRYKIIEKRQSVAFWCNPISGHATLYWYQQILGQGPKLLIQFQNNGVVDDSQLPKDRFSAERLKGVDSTLKIQPAKLEDSAVYLCASSRRGNTEVLFFGEGSRLTVL.

With respect to this clonotype: The conserved phenylalanine or tryptophan normally closing the CDR3 is absent here, so this likely arose from a read error. This rearrangement joins TRBV11-2 to TRBJ2-1, with 7 bases fitting TRBD2. Germline V CDR1 and CDR2: SGHAT, FQNNGV. There are 16 residues in the CDR3. With 5 bases clipped from V and 4 bases from J, the junction kept 11 bases outside the gene matches. The CDR3 sequence is CASSPRGREIYNEQFL. The CDR3 region has the DNA TGTGCCAGCAGCCCCCGTGGGAGGGAGATTTACAATGAGCAGTTCTTA.

A single count supports this clonotype. The final CDR3 position lacks the conserved phenylalanine or tryptophan, pointing to a likely read error. V and J are TRBV5-1 and TRBJ2-2, with 7 bases lining up with TRBD1. The CDR3 is 15 residues long. Losses at the gene ends were 3 bases for V and 7 bases for J; bases not matched to a gene: 9. Germline CDR1 SGHRS, CDR2 YFSETQ. CDR3 sequence (DNA): TGCGCCAGCAGCTGGAACAGGGGTCGGAACGGGGAGCTGTTTTTA. It codes for CASSWNRGRNGELFL.

This clonotype showed up many times. V and J are TRBV5-5 and TRBJ2-3; D call uncertain. This CDR3 region has 13 residues. Germline values: CDR1 SGHKS, CDR2 YYEKEE (reference sequence). Trimming shortened V by 2 bases and J by 6 bases, and 10 bases separated the two germline ends. In DNA form, the CDR3 reads TGTGCCAGCAGCTTTGGTATGGGGGATACGCAGTATTTT. This codes for CASSFGMGDTQYF.